Listed below are T cell receptor beta chains from one sample, sequenced in a study of T-cell memory formation after mild COVID-19. TCRdb independently ran MiXCR on the 5' RACE reads; one entry per CDR3 protein. The data hold fewer than 15,000 distinct CDR3 sequences, with approximately 14% observed a single time. The source material was PBMCs or a T cell subset sorted from them (not recorded which). The receptors derive from a man aged 18-30 years who had mild COVID-19 (a few samples of this study predate the infection). Cell type and time point are not known. CDR3s include the opening cysteine and the closing phenylalanine or tryptophan. Fields, in order: V gene, clone size, D gene, J gene, CDR3 protein, CDR3 DNA. D genes are given only for firm matches. Only some rows state a clone size, as once, few, many or a class for expanded clones.

V gene: TRBV7-9; clone size: many; D gene: -; J gene: TRBJ2-2; CDR3 protein: CASSPTSNTGELFF; CDR3 DNA: TGTGCCAGCAGCCCGACATCGAACACCGGGGAGCTGTTTTTT
V gene: TRBV12-3/TRBV12-4; clone size: many; D gene: -; J gene: TRBJ2-4; CDR3 protein: CASSFRQVPGKNIQYF; CDR3 DNA: TGTGCCAGCAGTTTTAGACAGGTTCCCGGCAAAAACATTCAGTACTTC
V gene: TRBV10-3; clone size: -; D gene: TRBD1; J gene: TRBJ2-7; CDR3 protein: CAISPGTGGYEQYF; CDR3 DNA: TGTGCCATCAGCCCCGGGACAGGTGGCTACGAGCAGTACTTC
V gene: TRBV12-3/TRBV12-4; clone size: few; D gene: -; J gene: TRBJ1-1; CDR3 protein: CASSLHLGGTEAFF; CDR3 DNA: TGTGCCAGCAGTTTACACCTCGGGGGCACTGAAGCTTTCTTT
V gene: TRBV6-2/TRBV6-3; clone size: many; D gene: -; J gene: TRBJ2-7; CDR3 protein: CASSYRGGLSSYEQYF; CDR3 DNA: TGTGCCAGCAGTTATAGAGGTGGGCTGAGCTCCTACGAGCAGTACTTC
V gene: TRBV12-5; clone size: few; D gene: -; J gene: TRBJ1-1; CDR3 protein: CASHRSLNTEAFF; CDR3 DNA: TGTGCTAGTCATAGGTCTCTGAACACTGAAGCTTTCTTT
V gene: TRBV6-5; clone size: many; D gene: -; J gene: TRBJ1-2; CDR3 protein: CASSYGWAYGYTF; CDR3 DNA: TGTGCCAGCAGTTATGGGTGGGCGTATGGCTACACCTTC
V gene: TRBV10-3; clone size: many; D gene: -; J gene: TRBJ2-3; CDR3 protein: CAIRGSRRSDTQYF; CDR3 DNA: TGTGCCATCCGGGGGAGCCGGCGGTCAGATACGCAGTATTTT
V gene: TRBV19; clone size: many; D gene: -; J gene: TRBJ1-2; CDR3 protein: CASRRQSNYGYTF; CDR3 DNA: TGTGCCAGTAGACGACAGTCTAACTATGGCTACACCTTC
V gene: TRBV15; clone size: many; D gene: TRBD1; J gene: TRBJ2-7; CDR3 protein: CATSRARREDRVFYEQYF; CDR3 DNA: TGTGCCACCAGCAGAGCTCGTCGTGAAGACAGGGTTTTCTACGAGCAGTACTTC
V gene: TRBV12-3/TRBV12-4; clone size: -; D gene: TRBD2; J gene: TRBJ2-3; CDR3 protein: CASSPTLLAGGPDTQYF; CDR3 DNA: TGTGCCAGCAGTCCCACCCTGCTAGCGGGGGGGCCCGATACGCAGTATTTT
V gene: TRBV19; clone size: many; D gene: -; J gene: TRBJ1-5; CDR3 protein: CASSQRGGQINQPQHF; CDR3 DNA: TGTGCCAGTAGTCAAAGGGGTGGACAGATCAATCAGCCCCAGCATTTT
V gene: TRBV19; clone size: -; D gene: -; J gene: TRBJ2-3; CDR3 protein: CASGVRGDTQYF; CDR3 DNA: TGTGCCAGTGGGGTCCGCGGAGATACGCAGTATTTT
V gene: TRBV10-2; clone size: -; D gene: -; J gene: TRBJ1-4; CDR3 protein: CASSESCVIGEKLFF; CDR3 DNA: TGCGCCAGCAGTGAGTCCTGTGTTATAGGGGAAAAACTGTTTTTT
V gene: TRBV2; clone size: -; D gene: -; J gene: TRBJ2-1; CDR3 protein: CASSDSVKDNEQFF; CDR3 DNA: TGTGCCAGCAGTGATTCGGTCAAGGACAATGAGCAGTTCTTC
V gene: TRBV9; clone size: many; D gene: -; J gene: TRBJ2-1; CDR3 protein: CASSGMTSEQFF; CDR3 DNA: TGTGCCAGCAGCGGGATGACTTCCGAGCAGTTCTTC
V gene: TRBV7-9; clone size: many; D gene: -; J gene: TRBJ1-1; CDR3 protein: CASSLGARGTEAFF; CDR3 DNA: TGTGCCAGCAGCTTAGGGGCCCGGGGCACTGAAGCTTTCTTT
V gene: TRBV15; clone size: many; D gene: -; J gene: TRBJ1-2; CDR3 protein: CATSRDPTGGGYGYTF; CDR3 DNA: TGTGCCACCAGCAGAGATCCGACTGGAGGTGGATATGGCTACACCTTC
V gene: TRBV7-9; clone size: many; D gene: -; J gene: TRBJ1-1; CDR3 protein: CASSLVTRQRAFF; CDR3 DNA: TGTGCCAGCAGCTTAGTAACCAGACAGAGGGCTTTCTTT
V gene: TRBV7-2; clone size: many; D gene: -; J gene: TRBJ2-3; CDR3 protein: CASSFGGTDTQYF; CDR3 DNA: TGTGCCAGCAGCTTCGGGGGCACAGATACGCAGTATTTT